Described below is a single T cell receptor beta chain sequence and its context. The antigen is not known. Germline V lookup: CDR1 SGHTA, CDR2 FQGNSA. This CDR3 is built from 16 residues. Trimming took 2 bases from V and 6 from J; bases not matched to a gene: 7. This specimen comes from a study of cytotoxic CD8 clonotypes in ibrutinib-treated CLL. Study overall: Response was recorded as partial in some 25 patients and complete in 2; at median roughly 70 months, approximately 15 remained remitted and about 12 had progressed. Findings and caveats of the study: Clonality went higher at ibrutinib response and then dropped back toward baseline at progression. Public clonotypes occurred uncommonly; on treatment, they contracted or remained stable.

Libraries were prepared by immunoSEQ multiplex PCR; TCRdb keeps only in-frame clonotypes and omits some of them. The sample holds 300,000 or so clones, roughly 70% seen once. This receptor was identified in a human donor with chronic lymphocytic leukemia. Sequencing used PBMCs, obtained after 36 months of ibrutinib treatment. The chain links TRBV7-2 to TRBJ2-3; 11 nucleotides agree with TRBD2. CDR3: CASSLSPTSGMDTQYF. The CDR3 nucleotides read TGTGCCAGCAGCTTAAGTCCGACTAGCGGGATGGATACGCAGTATTTT.